This T cell receptor beta chain was sequenced for a study of blood T cell repertoires in COVID-19. For the study at large: Samples came from the United States, Italy and Spain, spanning acute and convalescent COVID-19. T cells, B-cell-depleted T cells, or PBMCs provided the cDNA or gDNA that served as material.

CDR3 size: 16 residues. Trimming removed 0 bases from V and 8 bases from J; junction bases left unmatched: 10. Germline loops: CDR1 LNHNV, CDR2 YYDKDF (reference sequence). Original data processing: For nucleated cells, counts were estimated from reference gene primer amplification. Using immunoSEQ multiplex PCR, the repertoire was profiled, and TCRdb retains in-frame clones only, with some absent. That table supplies the V and J calls and clone size; D and trimming were determined from the DNA. The table includes a few hundred thousand clones, 65% to 90% detected once. This TCR came from a man aged 25-45 years with active or convalescent COVID-19. Source material: peripheral blood. The gene calls are TRBV15 and TRBJ1-2, with 9 bases matching TRBD1. This CDR3 reads CATSRDSVGTGGGYTF. The CDR3, as DNA: TGTGCCACCAGCAGAGATTCCGTCGGAACAGGGGGCGGCTACACCTTC.